This T cell receptor (beta chain) was recorded in a study of T cells in Graves' hyperthyroidism and ophthalmopathy. The wider study: Before any treatment, at initial diagnosis, peripheral blood was collected.

This clonotype was found a few times. Exclusions: uncontrolled infection, other autoimmune disease, pregnancy, lactation. There were TCR beta CDR3 regions amplified from RNA transcripts. An initial round of RT-PCR targeting the TCR CDR3 relied on the HTBI primer set. TCRdb re-called the multiplex PCR reads with MiXCR, one entry per CDR3 protein. Of roughly 290,000 distinct CDR3 sequences listed, around 13% are singletons. The CDR3 loop spans 17 amino acids. Unmatched junction bases numbered 9, after V lost 6 bases and J lost 0 bases. CDR1 is LNHDA and CDR2 is SQIVND in the germline V gene (reference sequence).

This TCR came from a woman between 40 and 55 years old with Graves' hyperthyroidism. Sample: blood. The rearrangement joins TRBV19 to TRBJ2-2; 8 bases are shared with TRBD2. As DNA, the CDR3 is TGTGCCAGTAGCTCCGGGGGGGGGCCAGCGAACACCGGGGAGCTGTTTTTT. This sequence encodes CASSSGGGPANTGELFF.